The 29 T cell receptor beta chains below all came from one sample that was sequenced in a study of tumor T cells in aggressive B-cell lymphoma. Assay used: immunoSEQ multiplex PCR; TCRdb lists only in-frame clones, some missing. The sample has about 2,000 clones, around 87% seen once. Sequences were obtained from tumor tissue. The receptors were gathered from an adult with diffuse large B cell lymphoma.

The chain uses TRBV9 and TRBJ2-7; 7 bases agree with TRBD2. The V gene end was trimmed by 0 bases and the J gene end by 2 bases; junction bases not matched to a gene: 5. CDR1 and CDR2 from the germline V gene are SGDLS and YYNGEE. CDR3 length equals 15 residues. As DNA, the CDR3 is TGTGCCAGCAGCGTAGGGGACGCGGGGGCCTACGAGCAGTACTTC. It specifies CASSVGDAGAYEQYF.

The rearrangement links TRBV11-2 to TRBJ2-1; the match to TRBD2 covers 9 bases. The germline V gene has CDR1 SGHAT and CDR2 FQNNGV. The CDR3 runs 15 residues. Trimming at V came to 2 bases and at J to 3 bases, leaving 2 bases not matched to a gene. The chain's CDR3 is CASSLSAGGYNEQFF. CDR3 bases: TGTGCCAGCAGCTTATCAGCGGGGGGCTACAATGAGCAGTTCTTC.

CDR3 bases: TGTGCCAGCAGCCCCGGTGTAACGCAGTATTTT. Protein product: CASSPGVTQYF. The rearrangement joins TRBV4-2 to TRBJ2-3; no clear D. Germline V gene data show CDR1 as LGHNA and CDR2 as YNFKEQ. The length of the CDR3 is 11 residues. Trimming took off 4 bases at V and 9 bases at J, with 8 bases between the two ends.

Comment on this clone: Other DNA sequences in the same sample also yield this CDR3. The genes are TRBV9 and TRBJ2-2; D might be TRBD2 (5 bases). V shed 4 bases and J shed 2 bases, with 12 bases lying between them. The CDR3 extends over 15 amino acids. Germline CDR1 is SGDLS and CDR2 is YYNGEE. The CDR3 reads CASSLLGGNTGELFF. CDR3 nucleotide sequence: TGTGCCAGCAGCCTTCTCGGAGGTAACACCGGGGAGCTGTTTTTT. Full variable domain (rest looked up from reference TRBV9 and TRBJ2-2): DSGVTQTPKHLITATGQRVTLRCSPRSGDLSVYWYQQSLDQGLQFLIQYYNGEERAKGNILERFSAQQFPDLHSELNLSSLELGDSALYFCASSLLGGNTGELFFGEGSRLTVL.

This chain links TRBV5-1 with TRBJ2-3; D gene uncertain. The CDR3 runs 16 residues. V shed 0 bases and J shed 0 bases, with 11 bases lying between them. Per germline, CDR1 SGHRS and CDR2 YFSETQ. The CDR3 DNA reads as TGCGCCAGCAGCTTGGGGCTCCTCCGAAGCACAGATACGCAGTATTTT. This sequence encodes CASSLGLLRSTDTQYF. Filled out from reference TRBV5-1 and TRBJ2-3, the complete variable domain reads KAGVTQTPRYLIKTRGQQVTLSCSPISGHRSVSWYQQTPGQGLQFLFEYFSETQRNKGNFPGRFSGRQFSNSRSEMNVSTLELGDSALYLCASSLGLLRSTDTQYFGPGTRLTVL.

The chain carries TRBV15 and TRBJ1-1, with D maybe TRBD1 (5 bases). The CDR3 consists of 13 residues. Trimming stripped 0 bases from V and 8 bases from J, with 10 bases between. Per the germline V gene, CDR1 is LNHNV and CDR2 is YYDKDF (reference sequence). The CDR3 DNA reads as TGTGCCACCAGCAGAGATCCGACAGTGGAAGCTTTCTTT. Amino acids: CATSRDPTVEAFF.

The rearrangement links TRBV21-1 to TRBJ1-3; the table's D call TRBD1 went unverified against the DNA. TRBV21-1 corresponds to a pseudogene. The CDR3 contains 20 residues. The CDR3 region is CASSKDGKFLQGRSENTIYF. The CDR3, as DNA: TGTGCCAGCAGCAAAGACGGGAAATTCCTACAGGGGCGGTCTGAAAACACCATATATTTT.

With regard to this clone: The junction departs from the called germline gene at one end, perhaps through a read error. J is TRBJ2-7 and V is TRBV6-5; 9 bases are shared with TRBD1. CDR1 is MNHEY and CDR2 is SVGAGI in the germline V gene. The CDR3 is 14 amino acids. CDR3 sequence (DNA): TGTGCCAGCAATTACGGGACAGGGAACTACGGGCAGTACTTC. Its translation: CASNYGTGNYGQYF.

With regard to this clone: At one end, the junction sequence differs from germline, possibly due to a read error. V usage is TRBV4-1 and J usage is TRBJ2-5, with 10 bases that match TRBD2. Germline V gene data show CDR1 as MGHRA and CDR2 as YSYEKL. The CDR3 length is 15 residues. The CDR3 loop is CASSFSGGRTETNHF. The DNA for the CDR3 is TGCGCCAGCAGCTTTAGCGGGGGGAGGACGGAGACCAACCACTTC.

The chain combines TRBV5-1 with TRBJ2-7, with TRBD2 matching 7 bases. The germline CDR1 and CDR2 sequences are SGHRS and YFSETQ. With V trimmed by 5 bases and J by 2 bases, 10 bases remained unmatched. The CDR3 has 15 amino acids. The CDR3: CASSWGRTRTYEQYF. The CDR3 bases are TGCGCCAGCAGTTGGGGAAGGACTAGAACCTACGAGCAGTACTTC.

This chain connects TRBV5-6 to TRBJ2-3; D is possibly TRBD2 (6 bases). CDR3 length: 15 residues. Trimming shortened V by 4 bases and J by 6 bases, and 18 bases separated the two germline ends. Germline V gives CDR1 SGHDT, CDR2 YYEEEE. The CDR3 region has the DNA TGTGCCAGCAGCCGCCTAGCGAGCGGCGGGGATACGCAGTATTTT. It translates to CASSRLASGGDTQYF.

This clone has a single count. The same CDR3 also results from other DNA sequences found in this sample. The chain uses TRBV5-4 and TRBJ1-1; 10 bases match TRBD1. The length of the CDR3 is 15 residues. V was pared by 5 bases and J by 4 bases, with 8 bases of the junction left unmatched. Germline lookup yields CDR1 SGHNT and CDR2 YYREEE (reference sequence). CDR3 residues: CASSLDRGQSTEAFF. Written as DNA, the CDR3 is TGTGCCAGCAGTTTAGACAGGGGGCAGAGCACTGAAGCTTTCTTT. Full variable domain (missing parts from reference TRBV5-4 and TRBJ1-1): ETGVTQSPTHLIKTRGQQVTLRCSSQSGHNTVSWYQQALGQGPQFIFQYYREEENGRGNFPPRFSGLQFPNYSSELNVNALELDDSALYLCASSLDRGQSTEAFFGQGTRLTVV.

V gene TRBV18 combines with J gene TRBJ2-5; 10 bases fit TRBD1. The ends lost 4 bases at V and 5 bases at J; junction bases unmatched: 10. The CDR3 has 16 residues. In germline, CDR1 is KGHSH, CDR2 LQKENI. CDR3 residues: CASSRDRGTFRETQYF. CDR3 nucleotides: TGTGCCAGCTCACGGGACAGGGGAACTTTCAGGGAGACCCAGTACTTC.

The CDR3 DNA reads as TGCGCCAGCAGCCGGACAGGGCTAAATGAAAAACTGTTTTTT. It specifies CASSRTGLNEKLFF. The chain employs TRBV5-1 and TRBJ1-4, with 8 bases identical to TRBD1. The CDR3 has 14 residues. Germline-derived CDR1 and CDR2 are SGHRS and YFSETQ. V lost 4 bases to trimming and J lost 5 bases; unmatched junction nucleotides: 4.

This chain joins TRBV4-3 and TRBJ1-5; D is undetermined. The CDR3 has 14 residues. Germline-derived CDR1 and CDR2 are LGHNA and YSLEER. V shed 4 bases and J shed 6 bases, with 13 bases lying between them. CDR3 coding DNA: TGCGCCAGCAGCCCCTCGGTCGGGGTTCAGCCCCAGCATTTT. Translated, it gives CASSPSVGVQPQHF.

The chain employs TRBV10-3 and TRBJ1-1, with D possibly matching TRBD1 (5 bases). CDR3 length: 16 residues. V lost 0 bases to trimming and J lost 4 bases, with 15 bases between them. Germline lookup yields CDR1 ENHRY and CDR2 SYGVKD. DNA of the CDR3: TGTGCCATCAGTGAGTCGGATACAGGAAAGGGCACTGAAGCTTTCTTT. This codes for CAISESDTGKGTEAFF.

The rearrangement links TRBV7-9 to TRBJ2-5; possible D gene TRBD1, 6 bases. V was shortened by 8 bases and J by 1 base, with 14 bases between the two germline ends. CDR1 SEHNR and CDR2 FQNEAQ come from the germline V gene (reference sequence). The CDR3 length is 14 residues. In nucleotides, the CDR3 is TGTGCCAGCGTTCCGGACAGTGTCCAAGAGACCCAGTACTTC. Encoded protein: CASVPDSVQETQYF.

The chain is built from TRBV9 and TRBJ2-7; D gene uncertain. Trimming shortened V by 0 bases and J by 0 bases, and 13 bases separated the two germline ends. The germline CDR1 and CDR2 sequences are SGDLS and YYNGEE. CDR3 length: 16 amino acids. The chain's CDR3 is CASSVGGLDGSYEQYF. CDR3 in DNA: TGTGCCAGCAGCGTAGGAGGTCTTGATGGCTCCTACGAGCAGTACTTC.

The rearrangement joins TRBV5-1 to TRBJ2-5; 12 bases align to TRBD2. Germline values: CDR1 SGHRS, CDR2 YFSETQ. This CDR3 has 16 amino acids. V was pared by 1 base and J by 3 bases, with 4 bases of the junction left unmatched. The CDR3 nucleotides are TGCGCCAGCAGCTTGCCGGGACTAGCGGGCAAAGAGACCCAGTACTTC. This gives the protein CASSLPGLAGKETQYF.

This chain links TRBV7-9 with TRBJ2-6, with D hard to call. CDR3 size: 15 residues. V lost 5 bases and J 0 bases, leaving 8 bases between the germline ends. CDR1 and CDR2 from the germline V gene are SEHNR and FQNEAQ (reference sequence). CDR3 amino acids: CASSRRSSGANVLTF. CDR3 nucleotides: TGTGCCAGCAGCCGCCGGTCCTCTGGGGCCAACGTCCTGACTTTC. The full variable domain, with the rest looked up from reference TRBV7-9 and TRBJ2-6, is DTGVSQNPRHKITKRGQNVTFRCDPISEHNRLYWYRQTLGQGPEFLTYFQNEAQLEKSRLLSDRFSAERPKGSFSTLEIQRTEQGDSAMYLCASSRRSSGANVLTFGAGSRLTVL.

The chain is built from TRBV5-1 and TRBJ1-4; 9 bases align to TRBD1. Germline V gene sequence: CDR1 SGHRS, CDR2 YFSETQ. The CDR3 is 15 amino acids. V gave up 4 bases and J gave up 10 bases; unmatched junction bases: 11. Here the CDR3 DNA reads TGCGCCAGCAGCAGTGGGACAGGGAGTATCGGAAAACTGTTTTTT. Translating gives CASSSGTGSIGKLFF.

The V call is TRBV27, the J call TRBJ1-5, with D maybe TRBD1 (5 bases). Trimming stripped 2 bases from V and 4 bases from J, with 9 bases between. The CDR3 length is 14 residues. Germline loops: CDR1 MNHEY, CDR2 SMNVEV (reference sequence). CDR3 sequence reads: CASSLQGANQPQHF. The CDR3 coding sequence is TGTGCCAGCAGTTTACAAGGGGCAAATCAGCCCCAGCATTTT.

Notes on this clone: Its ends do not fully match the called genes, so a read error is possible. The chain is built from TRBV11-2 and TRBJ2-1; TRBD2 aligns across 14 bases. Germline lookup yields CDR1 SGHAT and CDR2 FQNNGV. The CDR3 is 16 residues long. CDR3 coding DNA: TGTGCCAACAGCGGGCCGACTAGCGGGGGGGCGAATGAGCAGTTCTTC. This sequence encodes CANSGPTSGGANEQFF.

The CDR3 protein is CASSHGTANTGELFF. The CDR3 DNA reads TGTGCCAGCAGCCACGGGACAGCGAACACCGGGGAGCTGTTTTTT. The chain links TRBV27 to TRBJ2-2; 7 bases agree with TRBD1. The J segment lost 0 bases and the V segment lost 6 bases, leaving 4 bases of the junction unmatched. CDR3 length: 15 amino acids. Germline CDR1 is MNHEY and CDR2 is SMNVEV (reference sequence).

The chain has TRBV11-2 and TRBJ2-5; D call uncertain. Germline assignment: CDR1 SGHAT and CDR2 FQNNGV. V was shortened by 3 bases and J by 5 bases, with 10 bases between the two germline ends. This CDR3 has 13 amino acids. The CDR3 is CASSLGFLETQYF. The CDR3 DNA reads TGTGCCAGCAGCTTGGGCTTTCTGGAGACCCAGTACTTC.

CDR3 in amino acids: CASTDSQFQSRPPQFF. The CDR3, as DNA: TGTGCCAGCACCGACTCACAATTTCAGTCGAGGCCCCCACAGTTCTTC. The chain has TRBV7-8 and TRBJ2-1; no clear D. V lost 7 bases, J lost 13 bases, and 29 bases lay in between. Germline V CDR1 and CDR2: SGHVS, FQNEAQ. CDR3 size: 16 residues.

This chain links TRBV27 with TRBJ2-5; 8 nucleotides align to TRBD2. The CDR3 has 15 residues. Trimming took 1 base from V and 5 from J; bases not matched to a gene: 6. Germline V gene lookup returns CDR1 MNHEY and CDR2 SMNVEV (reference sequence). The CDR3 DNA reads TGTGCCAGCAGTTTATTCGGGGGGGCCGATGAGACCCAGTACTTC. Amino acids: CASSLFGGADETQYF.

V usage is TRBV2 and J usage is TRBJ1-5; D ambiguous. The CDR3 runs 14 residues. Trimming left V 2 bases short and J 5 bases short, with 10 bases between. From germline, CDR1 is SNHLY and CDR2 FYNNEI. DNA of the CDR3: TGTGCCAGCAGTGAACGAACAGCCGATCAGCCCCAGCATTTT. This sequence encodes CASSERTADQPQHF.

The rearrangement joins TRBV6-1 to TRBJ2-1, with 7 bases fitting TRBD1. The CDR3 contains 12 residues. The V gene end was trimmed by 5 bases and the J gene end by 10 bases; junction bases not matched to a gene: 5. CDR1 and CDR2 (germline): MNHNS, SASEGT. The CDR3 region is CASSQGVWEQFF. CDR3 DNA sequence: TGTGCCAGCAGTCAGGGGGTATGGGAGCAGTTCTTC.